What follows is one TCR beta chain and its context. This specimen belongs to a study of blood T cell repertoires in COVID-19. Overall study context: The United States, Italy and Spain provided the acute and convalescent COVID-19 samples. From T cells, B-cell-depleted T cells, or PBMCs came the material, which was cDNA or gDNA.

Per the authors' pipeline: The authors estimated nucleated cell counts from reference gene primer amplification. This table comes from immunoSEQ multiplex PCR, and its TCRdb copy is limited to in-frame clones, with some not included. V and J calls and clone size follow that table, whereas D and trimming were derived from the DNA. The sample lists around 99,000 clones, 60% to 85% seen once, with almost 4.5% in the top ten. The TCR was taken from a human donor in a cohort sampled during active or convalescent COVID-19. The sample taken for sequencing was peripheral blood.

CDR3 sequence reads: CASSWTGENTEAFF. The CDR3 bases are TGCGCCAGCAGCTGGACAGGGGAAAACACTGAAGCTTTCTTT. V usage is TRBV5-1 and J usage is TRBJ1-1; 9 bases map to TRBD1. J was trimmed by 2 bases and V by 3 bases; bases with no gene match: 2. This CDR3 comprises 14 residues. Germline V gene data show CDR1 as SGHRS and CDR2 as YFSETQ.